The clone carrying this T cell receptor (beta chain) was counted between two and nine times. TCRdb used MiXCR to reprocess the RT-PCR reads, holding one entry per CDR3 protein. The repertoire holds under 200,000 distinct CDR3 sequences, 24% seen once, with 26% in the top ten. Germline CDR1 is DFQATT and CDR2 is SNEGSKA (reference sequence). The CDR3 is made up of 13 amino acids. V was clipped by 4 bases and J by 2 bases, with 8 bases between them. The entry originates in a study of patients and donors after allogeneic stem cell transplantation. The source material was blood, either unsorted or a sorted T cell fraction (not recorded which). The TCR originated in a human donor who was either an allogeneic HSCT recipient or a stem cell or donor lymphocyte infusion donor (not recorded which). It is not recorded whose cells these are; they may come from a transplant donor. The chain combines TRBV20-1 with TRBJ2-2; possibly TRBD1 for D (5 bases). CDR3 coding DNA: TGCAGTGCTACCACAGGAAACACCGGGGAGCTGTTTTTT. This translates into CSATTGNTGELFF.